Sequencing of this T cell receptor (beta chain) was carried out in a study of T-cell reconstitution after alpha-beta-depleted transplantation in children. Study-level findings and limits: Alpha-beta T cells about two months after transplant reportedly derived from several hundred expanded graft clones. There were some patients whose high TCRbeta diversity at day 60 came from surviving recipient T cells and thymic progenitors. T-cell counts and diversity at one year following transplant were attributed mainly to newly produced T cells.

Using unique molecular identifiers, the investigators prepared the TCRbeta library. TCRdb fed the PCR reads into MiXCR, producing one record per CDR3 protein. This table holds approximately 1,000,000 distinct CDR3 sequences, roughly 29% found once. This CDR3 spans 12 amino acids. Trimming removed 6 bases at V and 5 bases at J, with 11 bases between. This clonotype was seen many times. What it binds is not known. This clonotype was obtained from a boy under two years old who had a stem cell transplant for SCID, so the T cells may come from the graft donor. The input for sequencing was PBMCs, mostly from graft donor cells, taken 360 days after TCRalphabeta/CD19-depleted stem cell transplant. The J gene is TRBJ2-7, the V gene TRBV12-3 or TRBV12-4; no firm D call. The CDR3 nucleotides are TGTGCCAGCAGCCGTCGGGTTCACGAGCAGTACTTC. Translation: CASSRRVHEQYF.